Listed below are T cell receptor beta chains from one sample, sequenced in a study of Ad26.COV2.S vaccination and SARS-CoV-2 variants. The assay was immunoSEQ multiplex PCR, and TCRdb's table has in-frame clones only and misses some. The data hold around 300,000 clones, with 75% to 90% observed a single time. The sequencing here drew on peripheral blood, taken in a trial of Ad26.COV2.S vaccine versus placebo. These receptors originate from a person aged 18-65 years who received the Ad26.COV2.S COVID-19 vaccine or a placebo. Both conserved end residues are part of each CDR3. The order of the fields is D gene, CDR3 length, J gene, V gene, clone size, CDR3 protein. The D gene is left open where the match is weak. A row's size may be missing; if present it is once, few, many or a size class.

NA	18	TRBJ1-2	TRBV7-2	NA	CASSLGGGMAATFYGYTF
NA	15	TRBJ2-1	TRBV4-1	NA	CASSLLGVVGNEQFF
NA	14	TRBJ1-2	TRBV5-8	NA	CASSVGEGIYGYTF
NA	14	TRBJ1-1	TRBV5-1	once	CASSLERGNTEAFF
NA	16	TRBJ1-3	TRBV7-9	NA	CASGLFHRSSGNTIYF
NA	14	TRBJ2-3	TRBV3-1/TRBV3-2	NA	CASSLGTSTDTQYF
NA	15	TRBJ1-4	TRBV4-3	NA	CASSQDLVTNEKLFF
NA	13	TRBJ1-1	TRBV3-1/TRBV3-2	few	CASTFQLNTEAFF
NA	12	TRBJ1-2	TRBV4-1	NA	CASSQDAGPYTF
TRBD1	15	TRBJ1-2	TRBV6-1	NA	CASSENRGRFYGYTF
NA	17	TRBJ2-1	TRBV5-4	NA	CASSLPGLLPTENEQFF
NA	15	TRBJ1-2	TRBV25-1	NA	CASSEVGGPGLGYTF
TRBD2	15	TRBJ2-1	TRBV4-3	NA	CASSSGTSSYNEQFF
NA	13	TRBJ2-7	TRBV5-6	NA	CASSLAMTYEQYF
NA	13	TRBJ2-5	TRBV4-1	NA	CASSQLRQETQYF
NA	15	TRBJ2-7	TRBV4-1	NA	CASSQDRLSFYEQYF
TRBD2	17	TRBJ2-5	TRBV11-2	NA	CASSLEPASGGKETQYF
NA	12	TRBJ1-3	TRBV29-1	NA	CSVEKEGNTIYF
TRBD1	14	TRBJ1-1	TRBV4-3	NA	CASGWDRGTIEAFF
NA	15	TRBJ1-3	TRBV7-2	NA	CASSLRSDSGNTIYF
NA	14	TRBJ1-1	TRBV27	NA	CASSPQGLWTEAFF
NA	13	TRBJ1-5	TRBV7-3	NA	CASSAMAGQPQHF
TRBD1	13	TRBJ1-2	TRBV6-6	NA	CASIGTGGDGYTF
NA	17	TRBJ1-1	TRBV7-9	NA	CASSLQGSGTQNTEAFF
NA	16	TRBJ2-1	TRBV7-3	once	CASSSTTGTGVGEQFF
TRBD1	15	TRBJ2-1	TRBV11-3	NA	CASSWDRGLYNEQFF
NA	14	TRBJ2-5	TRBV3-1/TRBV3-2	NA	CASSQSTREETQYF
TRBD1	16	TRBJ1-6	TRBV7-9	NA	CASSRPGTGGNSPLHF
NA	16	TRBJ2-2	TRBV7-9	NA	CASTPSGSIEPGELFF
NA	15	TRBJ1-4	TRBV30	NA	CAWSVGAGENEKLFF
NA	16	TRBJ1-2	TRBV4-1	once	CASSQVHDGSNYGYTF
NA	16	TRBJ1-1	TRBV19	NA	CASSSLAVGQYTEAFF
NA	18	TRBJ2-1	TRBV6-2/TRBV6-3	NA	CASSQSRETGISYNEQFF
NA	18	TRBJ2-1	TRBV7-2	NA	CASSAGLGGGGPYNEQFF
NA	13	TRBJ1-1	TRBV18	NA	CASSQGKNTEAFF
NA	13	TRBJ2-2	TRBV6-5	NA	CASTLGYTGELFF
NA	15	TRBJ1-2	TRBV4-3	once	CASSQAVGGGYGYTF
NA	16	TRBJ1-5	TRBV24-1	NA	CATSDSRRGGDQPQHF
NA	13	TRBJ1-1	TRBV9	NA	CASTSGLGTEAFF
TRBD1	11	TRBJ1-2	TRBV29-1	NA	CSVWTGHGYTF
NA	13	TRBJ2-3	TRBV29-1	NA	CSVGAKLTDTQYF
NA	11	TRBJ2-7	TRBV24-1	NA	CATSVYYEQYF
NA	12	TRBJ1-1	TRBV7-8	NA	CASSLEPTEAFF
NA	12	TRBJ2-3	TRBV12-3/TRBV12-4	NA	CASSRQPDTQYF
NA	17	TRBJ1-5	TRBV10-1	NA	CASSGEIASPSNQPQHF
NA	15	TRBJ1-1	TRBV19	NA	CASSPLGGSNTEAFF
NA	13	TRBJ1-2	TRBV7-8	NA	CASSLERYGGYTF
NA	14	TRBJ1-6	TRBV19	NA	CASNQQGNNSPLHF
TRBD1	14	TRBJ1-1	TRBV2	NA	CASSPATGGIGAFF
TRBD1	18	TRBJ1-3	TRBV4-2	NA	CASSQESGGFLSGNTIYF
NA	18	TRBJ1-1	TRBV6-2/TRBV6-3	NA	CASSYSGVGSTMNTEAFF
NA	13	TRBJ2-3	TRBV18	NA	CASSPALTDTQYF
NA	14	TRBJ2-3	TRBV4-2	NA	CASSQGPGTDTQYF
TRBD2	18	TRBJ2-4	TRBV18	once	CASSPTGLADLAKNIQYF
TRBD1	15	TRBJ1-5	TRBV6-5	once	CASSYTRGTGQPQHF
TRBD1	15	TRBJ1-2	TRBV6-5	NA	CASSFDRAFNYGYTF